This entry describes one TCR beta chain. The target antigen is unknown. The investigators split CD4+ cells into a CD45RA+ naive subset and a CD45RA-negative memory subset. TCRdb's copy holds only in-frame clones and misses some; the assay was immunoSEQ multiplex PCR. The table includes around 990,000 clones, 60% to 85% detected once. From germline, CDR1 is SGDLS and CDR2 YYNGEE. V gave up 4 bases and J gave up 7 bases, with 20 bases separating them. The CDR3 spans 15 residues. This specimen comes from a study of shared clonotypes between healthy human individuals. Whole-study results and caveats: Some clonotypes were shared by all four sorted-subset donors, while others were not shared. The non-shared ones had lower generation probabilities than the shared ones. It was the few donors that limited the genetic and exposure-history diversity represented.

The genes are TRBV9 and TRBJ2-5, with D perhaps TRBD2 (7 bases). The specimen was memory CD4+ T cells from PBMCs. The subset is: CD45RA-negative fraction. The TCR was taken from a man in his late teens or twenties in good health. Some clones in this sample may be carry-over from other donors' samples. The CDR3 here is CASSPEGGPMGTQYF. CDR3 coding DNA: TGTGCCAGCAGCCCAGAGGGGGGGCCCATGGGGACCCAGTACTTC.